This TCR beta chain is drawn from a study of blood T cell repertoires in COVID-19. The wider study: Samples of COVID-19 (acute and convalescent) were obtained from the United States, Italy and Spain. T cells, B-cell-depleted T cells, or PBMCs supplied cDNA or gDNA.

Germline V CDR1 and CDR2: LGHNA, YNFKEQ. The CDR3 totals 16 residues. V trimming: 2 bases; J trimming: 8 bases; junction bases outside the gene matches: 12. As handled by the study authors: Amplification of reference gene primers was used by the study to estimate nucleated cell counts. Produced via immunoSEQ multiplex PCR; TCRdb's table is partial and in-frame only. From that table come the V and J calls and clone size; the DNA was used to work out D and trimming. The sample comprises fewer than 130,000 clones, 80% to 90% of which are singletons, and approximately 15% rests with the top ten. Sequenced sample: peripheral blood. The clonotype originates from a woman aged 55-69 years with acute or convalescent COVID-19. The chain carries TRBV4-2 and TRBJ1-5; 7 bases are a match to TRBD1. CDR3 nucleotides: TGTGCCAGCAGCCAAAGAAAGGGGGCGACGGTTGAGCCCCAGCATTTT. The encoded protein is CASSQRKGATVEPQHF.